This T cell receptor beta chain came from a study of OX40 agonist ivuxolimab in advanced cancers. Background on the study: Patients with prior anti-PD-1, anti-PD-L1 or anti-CTLA-4 therapy were eligible; roughly 40% had some. Study-wide findings and caveats: Relative to CD4+, CD8+ T cells held more expanded clones on average.

With regard to this clone: What it recognizes is unknown.

Here immunoSEQ multiplex PCR was the method, and the copy in TCRdb shows in-frame clones only, minus some. The profile shows some 50,000 clones, 83% of them singletons. Germline lookup yields CDR1 SGHVS and CDR2 FQNEAQ. V lost 3 bases, J lost 2 bases, and 5 bases lay in between. The CDR3 is 12 residues long. The TCR sequence derives from an adult with an advanced solid tumor such as melanoma, head and neck, liver or kidney cancer. The source material was CD4+ or CD8+ T cells sorted from blood, sampled in a trial of the OX40 agonist ivuxolimab. This chain connects TRBV7-8 to TRBJ2-7; D is ambiguous. The CDR3: CASSLRPYEQYF. The CDR3, as DNA: TGTGCCAGCAGCTTGCGGCCCTACGAGCAGTACTTC.